The 18 T cell receptor beta chains below were found in one sample sequenced in a study of T cell repertoires in aging, cancer and after chemotherapy. Rearranged V-D-J TRB sequences were amplified with a mixed TRB-A/B primer pool. In TCRdb, the multiplex PCR reads were re-called with MiXCR into one record per CDR3 protein. Counted here are about 15,000 distinct CDR3 sequences, 50% occurring once; the ten biggest clones make up more than 9%. TCR beta rearrangements were amplified from peripheral blood genomic DNA. Sequencing input: blood. Every receptor here comes from a human donor in good health.

This chain uses TRBV6-1 with TRBJ2-2; no reliable D call. The CDR3 loop spans 14 amino acids. CDR1 and CDR2 from the germline V gene are MNHNS and SASEGT. Trimming cost V 5 bases and J 2 bases, with 9 bases left between them. The chain's CDR3 is CASSYSFNTGELFF. The CDR3 nucleotides are TGTGCCAGCAGTTACTCATTTAACACCGGGGAGCTGTTTTTT.

The table lists this clonotype with a few counts. The rearrangement uses TRBV30 and TRBJ2-3; D remains ambiguous. The CDR3 is made up of 11 amino acids. V was cut by 1 base and J by 7 bases, with 6 bases left in between. CDR1 and CDR2 from the germline V gene are GTSNPN and SVGIG (reference sequence). The CDR3 DNA reads as TGTGCCTGGAGTGAAATCAATACGCAGTATTTT. It yields the protein CAWSEINTQYF.

This clonotype has more than one count but fewer than ten. This chain uses TRBV29-1 with TRBJ1-4; D might be TRBD1 (5 bases). This CDR3 has 11 residues. V was shortened by 6 bases and J by 8 bases, with 10 bases between the two germline ends. Germline loops: CDR1 SQVTM, CDR2 ANQGSEA. The chain's CDR3 is CSVEHREKLFF. The CDR3 bases are TGCAGCGTGGAGCACAGGGAAAAACTGTTTTTT.

The chain links TRBV27 to TRBJ2-2; TRBD2 aligns across 8 bases. V shed 2 bases, J shed 1 base, and the junction held 15 bases outside the gene matches. Germline CDR1 reads MNHEY; CDR2 reads SMNVEV (reference sequence). CDR3 length: 20 residues. The CDR3 region is CASSLTGERGTSRNTGELFF. CDR3 in DNA: TGTGCCAGCAGTTTAACGGGGGAGCGGGGGACTAGTAGGAACACCGGGGAGCTGTTTTTT.

This clonotype was seen a few times. The chain couples TRBV18 to TRBJ2-5; perhaps TRBD2 as D (6 bases). The CDR3 consists of 17 residues. Germline CDR1 reads KGHSH; CDR2 reads LQKENI. V lost 2 bases and J 5 bases, leaving 21 bases between the germline ends. The CDR3 loop is CASSPNQVAVKAETQYF. The CDR3, as DNA: TGTGCCAGCTCACCAAATCAGGTAGCGGTGAAAGCCGAGACCCAGTACTTC.

Points on this clonotype: The junction and the germline gene differ at one end; a read error may be behind it. The chain uses TRBV5-3 and TRBJ2-2; D is ambiguous. TRBV5-3 is reported as an ORF; its role is uncertain. There are 13 residues in the CDR3. The CDR3 region is CASLSLNTGELFF. The DNA of the CDR3 is TGCGCCAGCCTGAGCCTTAACACCGGGGAGCTGTTTTTT.

The J gene is TRBJ2-7, the V gene TRBV6-6; a weak D match, TRBD2 (6 bases). This CDR3 spans 14 amino acids. Trimming cost V 4 bases and J 3 bases, with 13 bases left between them. CDR1 is MNHNY and CDR2 is SVGAGI in the germline V gene (reference sequence). CDR3 nucleotides: TGTGCCAGCAGTTTGGAGGGAGGAGGCTACGAGCAGTACTTC. This gives the protein CASSLEGGGYEQYF.

The V and J genes are TRBV5-5 and TRBJ1-6; TRBD1 matches at 9 bases. J lost 4 bases, V lost 4 bases, and 6 bases had no gene match. The CDR3 is made up of 16 amino acids. Germline V gives CDR1 SGHKS, CDR2 YYEKEE (reference sequence). The CDR3 region is CASSQRQGEYNSPLHF. CDR3 nucleotide sequence: TGTGCCAGCAGCCAACGACAGGGGGAGTATAATTCACCCCTCCACTTT. The full variable domain, in which reference TRBV5-5 and TRBJ1-6 provide the parts outside the CDR3, is DAGVTQSPTHLIKTRGQQVTLRCSPISGHKSVSWYQQVLGQGPQFIFQYYEKEERGRGNFPDRFSARQFPNYSSELNVNALLLGDSALYLCASSQRQGEYNSPLHFGNGTRLTVT.

The chain is built from TRBV11-1 and TRBJ2-1; 11 bases align to TRBD2. The V gene end was trimmed by 5 bases and the J gene end by 3 bases; junction bases not matched to a gene: 9. There are 17 residues in the CDR3. The germline gives CDR1 SGHAT, CDR2 FQDESV (reference sequence). The CDR3 nucleotides read TGTGCCAGCAGCCAGGGTAGCGGGAGGGACATCTACAATGAGCAGTTCTTC. This sequence encodes CASSQGSGRDIYNEQFF.

The chain carries TRBV27 and TRBJ2-3; D gene ambiguous. Germline loops: CDR1 MNHEY, CDR2 SMNVEV (reference sequence). Trimming cost V 2 bases and J 4 bases, with 4 bases left between them. CDR3 length equals 12 residues. CDR3 DNA sequence: TGTGCCAGCAGTTTAGGTCCAGATACGCAGTATTTT. This sequence encodes CASSLGPDTQYF.

The chain uses TRBV6-6 and TRBJ2-3; D is unclear. V gave up 0 bases and J gave up 4 bases, with 11 bases separating them. CDR3 length: 15 residues. Looked up from germline, CDR1 is MNHNY and CDR2 is SVGAGI (reference sequence). The CDR3 loop is CASSYSNRPADTQYF. The CDR3 region has the DNA TGTGCCAGCAGTTACTCGAATCGACCCGCAGATACGCAGTATTTT.

This clonotype occurred a few times. The chain carries TRBV6-6 and TRBJ2-7; D is ambiguous. The germline CDR1 and CDR2 sequences are MNHNY and SVGAGI (reference sequence). V dropped 5 bases and J dropped 7 bases, with 9 bases sitting between them. There are 11 residues in the CDR3. CDR3 region: CASSDGREQYF. CDR3 nucleotides: TGTGCCAGCAGTGACGGACGAGAGCAGTACTTC.

V is TRBV6-5 and J is TRBJ2-3; TRBD1 might be the D (6 bases). The V and J ends lost 4 bases and 2 bases respectively, with 22 bases between them. In germline, CDR1 is MNHEY, CDR2 SVGAGI. This CDR3 has 18 residues. CDR3 DNA sequence: TGTGCCAGCAGTTCTTCCGCAGGGGTCGGGGTCCACACAGATACGCAGTATTTT. Protein product: CASSSSAGVGVHTDTQYF.

The rearrangement links TRBV10-2 to TRBJ1-2, with D unresolved. The V and J ends lost 4 bases and 8 bases respectively, with 11 bases between them. The CDR3 extends over 12 amino acids. Looked up from germline, CDR1 is WSHSY and CDR2 is SAAADI. In DNA form, the CDR3 reads TGCGCCAGCAGTGCTGCAGGAGGGGGCTACACCTTC. It encodes CASSAAGGGYTF.

The chain uses TRBV7-6 and TRBJ2-3; unclear D gene. V dropped 6 bases and J dropped 6 bases, with 4 bases sitting between them. The CDR3 spans 10 residues. CDR1 and CDR2 from the germline V gene are SGHVS and FNYEAQ. The CDR3 DNA reads as TGTGCCAGCAGTGGGGATACGCAGTATTTT. This sequence encodes CASSGDTQYF.

The J gene is TRBJ2-3, the V gene TRBV5-4; D is undetermined. Looked up from germline, CDR1 is SGHNT and CDR2 is YYREEE (reference sequence). The V end lost 0 bases, the J end lost 8 bases, and 10 bases lay between the germline ends. CDR3 size: 13 residues. This CDR3 reads CASSLAHGRTQYF. The DNA for the CDR3 is TGTGCCAGCAGCTTGGCCCATGGGCGTACGCAGTATTTT.

CDR3 sequence: CASSRTRGPSYEQYF. The DNA of the CDR3 is TGTGCCAGCTCTAGGACCCGTGGACCTTCCTACGAGCAGTACTTC. The genes are TRBV18 and TRBJ2-7; D is ambiguous. V lost 6 bases to trimming and J lost 1 base, with 16 bases between them. The length of the CDR3 is 15 residues. CDR1 and CDR2 from the germline V gene are KGHSH and LQKENI.

In its sample, this clonotype ranks as medium-sized. The J gene is TRBJ2-3, the V gene TRBV29-1; D is ambiguous. Between the trimmed V and J ends, which lost 4 bases and 2 bases, there was a span of 7 bases. This CDR3 region has 12 residues. CDR1 is SQVTM, CDR2 ANQGSEA, per germline. CDR3 sequence: CSVVPHTDTQYF. The DNA of the CDR3 is TGCAGCGTTGTGCCACACACAGATACGCAGTATTTT.